The 6 T cell receptor beta chains in this list originate from one sample, sequenced in a study of blood T cells in healthy people across ages. A sample-barcoded 5' primer and a J-beta primer mix were used in a second PCR of roughly 7 to 11 cycles. TCRdb fed the 5' RACE reads into MiXCR, producing one record per CDR3 protein. The sample gives 1.5 million to 2 million distinct CDR3 sequences, less than 50% of which show up once; approximately 2.1% is in the top ten. The material sequenced was blood. The receptors were gathered from a woman aged 40 to 55 in good health.

The V and J genes are TRBV7-2 and TRBJ2-1; possibly TRBD2 for D (7 bases). The V end lost 5 bases, the J end lost 6 bases, and 20 bases lay between the germline ends. Germline lookup yields CDR1 SGHTA and CDR2 FQGNSA. This CDR3 has 16 residues. The chain's CDR3 is CASSTTRGAGFNEQFF. Here the CDR3 DNA reads TGTGCCAGCAGCACCACCCGGGGGGCAGGGTTCAATGAGCAGTTCTTC.

The chain carries TRBV29-1 and TRBJ2-1; D call uncertain. V was clipped by 7 bases and J by 6 bases, with 16 bases between them. Germline V gene sequence: CDR1 SQVTM, CDR2 ANQGSEA. This CDR3 spans 13 amino acids. CDR3 sequence: CSGAVPPPNEQFF. The CDR3, as DNA: TGCAGCGGTGCAGTTCCTCCCCCCAATGAGCAGTTCTTC.

The rearrangement links TRBV4-1 to TRBJ2-3; tentatively, D is TRBD1 or TRBD2 (5 bases each). V dropped 0 bases and J dropped 1 base, with 14 bases sitting between them. Germline-derived CDR1 and CDR2 are MGHRA and YSYEKL. The CDR3 totals 17 residues. The CDR3 region is CASSQDIGGDCTDTQYF. The DNA for the CDR3 is TGCGCCAGCAGCCAAGATATTGGGGGAGATTGCACAGATACGCAGTATTTT.

In its sample, this clonotype was seen once. The chain recombines TRBV5-1 with TRBJ2-5; 12 bases line up with TRBD2. The CDR3 runs 16 residues. With V trimmed by 4 bases and J by 13 bases, 17 bases remained unmatched. The V gene's germline CDR1 is SGHRS and CDR2 YFSETQ. The CDR3 DNA reads TGCGCCAGCAGCCTACTAGCGGGGGGACCAGGCGACGAGCGGTACTTC. It yields the protein CASSLLAGGPGDERYF.

This chain connects TRBV12-3 or TRBV12-4 to TRBJ1-5; a weak D match, TRBD1 (5 bases). CDR3 length equals 14 residues. The V gene lost 3 bases and the J gene lost 7 bases, with 13 bases spanning the gap. CDR3 nucleotide sequence: TGTGCCAGCAGTTTGGGACTAAGTTTCCAGCCCCAGCATTTT. This codes for CASSLGLSFQPQHF.

The genes are TRBV7-2 and TRBJ2-7; D possibly matches TRBD1 or TRBD2 (5 bases each). Trimming took off 4 bases at V and 0 bases at J, with 19 bases between the two ends. This CDR3 contains 17 residues. Germline CDR1 reads SGHTA; CDR2 reads FQGNSA. As DNA, the CDR3 is TGTGCCAGCAGCTCCTGGGGGTTGGGGGAAAGCTCCTACGAGCAGTACTTC. Its translation: CASSSWGLGESSYEQYF. Variable domain in full (rest from reference TRBV7-2 and TRBJ2-7): GAGVSQSPSNKVTEKGKDVELRCDPISGHTALYWYRQSLGQGLEFLIYFQGNSAPDKSGLPSDRFSAERTGGSVSTLTIQRTQQEDSAVYLCASSSWGLGESSYEQYFGPGTRLTVT.